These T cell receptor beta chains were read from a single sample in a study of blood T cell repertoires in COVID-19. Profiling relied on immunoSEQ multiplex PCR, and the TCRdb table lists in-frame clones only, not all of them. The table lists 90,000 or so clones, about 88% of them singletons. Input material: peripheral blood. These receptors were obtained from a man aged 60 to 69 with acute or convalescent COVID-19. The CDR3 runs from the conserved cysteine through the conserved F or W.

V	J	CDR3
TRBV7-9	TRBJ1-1	CASSPGLMNTEAFF
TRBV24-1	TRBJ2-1	CATSDFTSGGNEQFF
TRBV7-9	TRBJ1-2	CASSLGQGRGSISYTF
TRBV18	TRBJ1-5	CASSPGGAGQPQHF
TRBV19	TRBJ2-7	CASRKGYEQYF
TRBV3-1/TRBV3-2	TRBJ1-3	CASSQVEASIAWNTIYF
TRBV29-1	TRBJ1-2	CSVEPVSDYGYTF
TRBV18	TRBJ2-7	CASSPLGREQYF
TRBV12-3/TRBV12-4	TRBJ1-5	CASTGDSNQPQHF
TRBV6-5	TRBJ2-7	CASSRDYTYEQYF
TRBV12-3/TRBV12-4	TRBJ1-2	CASSALVPGYTF
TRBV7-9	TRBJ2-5	CASSSPDKNRETQYF
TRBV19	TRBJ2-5	CASSPYREETQYF
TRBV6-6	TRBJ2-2	CASSYLAGVITGELFF
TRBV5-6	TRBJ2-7	CATNLKGAEQYF
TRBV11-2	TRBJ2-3	CASSSRLAVGTDTQYF
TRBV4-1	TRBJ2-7	CASSQSAAFRDRGNEQYF
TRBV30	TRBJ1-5	CACQDRGLGNQPQHF
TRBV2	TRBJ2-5	CASSQTSGRSETQYF
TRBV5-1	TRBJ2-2	CASSLTGTATGELFF
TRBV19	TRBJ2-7	CASSKQGASAYEQYF
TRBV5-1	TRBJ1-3	CASSPDGRATDTIYF
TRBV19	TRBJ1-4	CASSPQGAFEKLFF
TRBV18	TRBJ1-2	CASSPTGGEGYTF
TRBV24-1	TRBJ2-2	CATSEPGTGDEELFF
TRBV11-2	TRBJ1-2	CASSPRAGQAYGYTF
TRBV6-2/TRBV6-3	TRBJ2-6	CASSIAGPGANVLTF
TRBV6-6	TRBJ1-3	CASRTGGAGNTIYF
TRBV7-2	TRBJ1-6	CASSLVSGQETLHF
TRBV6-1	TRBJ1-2	CASSEAHAGLRGGYTF
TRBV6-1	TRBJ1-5	CASSEVLGTGVGQPQHF
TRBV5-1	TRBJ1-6	CASSLDMFMTLHF
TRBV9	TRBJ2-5	CASNLAPGGQETQYF
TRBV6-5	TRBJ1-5	CASSYTGVDNQPQHF
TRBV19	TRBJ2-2	CASSIVGSYTGELFF
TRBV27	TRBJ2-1	CASSFRRTSGKGHEQFF
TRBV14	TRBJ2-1	CASSQLAGLSYNEQFF